Listed here are 4 T cell receptor beta chains from one sample, sequenced in a study of cytomegalovirus exposure and HLA in healthy donors. PCR used 60 Vbeta primers and 13 Jbeta primers. Sequencing used immunoSEQ multiplex PCR; TCRdb keeps in-frame clones, though not all of them. The top ten clones hold around 0.97% of a sample with about 160,000 clones, roughly 85% of them seen once. Sequencing was performed on PBMCs. The receptors stem from a woman in her forties or fifties in good health and CMV-seropositive.

This CDR3 reads CASSQQGAPSYNEQFF. CDR3 in DNA: TGCGCCAGCAGTCAACAGGGTGCACCCTCCTACAATGAGCAGTTCTTC. The chain combines TRBV23-1 with TRBJ2-1, with a possible D match to TRBD1 (5 bases). Being an ORF, TRBV23-1 has a function that is uncertain. The CDR3 loop spans 16 amino acids. V was shortened by 2 bases and J by 0 bases, with 11 bases between the two germline ends.

The V call is TRBV6-1, the J call TRBJ1-2, with D maybe TRBD1 (5 bases). The germline CDR1 and CDR2 sequences are MNHNS and SASEGT. The CDR3 extends over 14 amino acids. Trimming stripped 1 base from V and 4 bases from J, with 10 bases between. This chain's CDR3 is CASSEGGVFYGYTF. CDR3 nucleotides: TGTGCCAGCAGTGAAGGGGGGGTATTCTATGGCTACACCTTC.

V gene TRBV2 combines with J gene TRBJ1-1, with TRBD1 as a possible D gene (6 bases). Germline lookup yields CDR1 SNHLY and CDR2 FYNNEI. This CDR3 has 17 amino acids. Trimming removed 1 base from V and 1 base from J, with 16 bases in between. CDR3 sequence: CASSEGLRGGANTEAFF. The CDR3, as DNA: TGTGCCAGCAGTGAAGGGTTGCGGGGGGGGGCGAACACTGAAGCTTTCTTT.

CDR3 sequence: CASSSQGLPQETQYF. The CDR3 DNA follows: TGTGCCAGCAGCTCCCAGGGGTTGCCCCAAGAGACCCAGTACTTC. This sequence joins TRBV7-3 and TRBJ2-5; D is perhaps TRBD1 (6 bases). The V end lost 4 bases, the J end lost 1 base, and 13 bases lay between the germline ends. This CDR3 has 15 amino acids. Germline values: CDR1 SGHTA, CDR2 FQGTGA.